This is a list of T cell receptor beta chains from one sample in a study of T cell repertoires in cytomegalovirus infection. TCRdb re-analysed the reads in MiXCR, keeping a single row per CDR3 protein. This sample has 150,000 to 200,000 distinct CDR3 sequences, with roughly 27% found just once. Material: PBMCs. These receptors were taken from a human donor in good health (CMV status not recorded). Some clones in this sample may be carry-over from other donors' samples. CDR3s include the opening cysteine and the closing phenylalanine or tryptophan. The order of the fields is J gene, clone size, D gene, V gene, CDR3 protein, CDR3 DNA. A D gene is named only where the DNA matches it firmly. Size is omitted from some rows. Given values are once, few, many or a class for expanded clones.

J gene: TRBJ1-1; clone size: .; D gene: .; V gene: TRBV28; CDR3 protein: CASSPPDGMNTEAFF; CDR3 DNA: TGTGCCAGCAGTCCTCCTGACGGGATGAACACTGAAGCTTTCTTT
J gene: TRBJ2-5; clone size: .; D gene: TRBD2; V gene: TRBV7-2; CDR3 protein: CASSLAGGGEETQYF; CDR3 DNA: TGTGCCAGCAGCTTAGCCGGGGGAGGGGAAGAGACCCAGTACTTC
J gene: TRBJ2-6; clone size: few; D gene: .; V gene: TRBV7-9; CDR3 protein: CASSFTGLSGANVLTF; CDR3 DNA: TGTGCCAGCAGCTTCACGGGCCTCTCTGGGGCCAACGTCCTGACTTTC
J gene: TRBJ2-6; clone size: few; D gene: .; V gene: TRBV9; CDR3 protein: CASSVGGATGVLTF; CDR3 DNA: TGTGCCAGCAGCGTAGGGGGGGCTACGGGCGTCCTGACTTTC
J gene: TRBJ2-7; clone size: .; D gene: TRBD1; V gene: TRBV6-2/TRBV6-3; CDR3 protein: CASSSPRQGSYEQYF; CDR3 DNA: TGTGCCAGCAGTTCCCCGAGACAGGGCTCCTACGAGCAGTACTTT
J gene: TRBJ2-6; clone size: .; D gene: .; V gene: TRBV6-4; CDR3 protein: CASSDGTSGANVLTF; CDR3 DNA: TGTGCCAGCAGTGACGGGACATCTGGGGCCAACGTCCTGACTTTC
J gene: TRBJ1-1; clone size: .; D gene: TRBD1; V gene: TRBV20-1; CDR3 protein: CSALSQGDTEAFF; CDR3 DNA: TGCAGTGCTCTGTCCCAGGGGGACACTGAAGCTTTCTTT
J gene: TRBJ2-5; clone size: few; D gene: TRBD2; V gene: TRBV7-2; CDR3 protein: CASSLGGGAGETQYF; CDR3 DNA: TGTGCCAGCAGCTTAGGCGGGGGGGCCGGAGAGACCCAGTACTTC
J gene: TRBJ1-1; clone size: .; D gene: .; V gene: TRBV7-3; CDR3 protein: CASSLTHGNTEAFF; CDR3 DNA: TGTGCCAGCAGCTTAACGCACGGGAACACTGAAGCTTTCTTT
J gene: TRBJ1-1; clone size: .; D gene: TRBD1; V gene: TRBV3-1; CDR3 protein: CASSPGTGVNTEAFF; CDR3 DNA: TGTGCCAGCAGCCCTGGGACAGGGGTAAACACTGAAGCTTTCTTT
J gene: TRBJ2-3; clone size: few; D gene: .; V gene: TRBV29-1; CDR3 protein: CSVRVGGDSDTQYF; CDR3 DNA: TGCAGCGTTCGGGTCGGGGGAGACTCAGATACGCAGTATTTT
J gene: TRBJ1-2; clone size: few; D gene: .; V gene: TRBV4-2; CDR3 protein: CASSQDGGDKGLSDGYTF; CDR3 DNA: TGTGCCAGCAGCCAAGATGGAGGGGATAAGGGACTCTCAGATGGCTACACCTTC
J gene: TRBJ2-3; clone size: .; D gene: .; V gene: TRBV25-1; CDR3 protein: CATSAPGTDTQYF; CDR3 DNA: TGTGCCACCTCTGCCCCCGGCACAGATACGCAGTATTTT
J gene: TRBJ1-6; clone size: .; D gene: .; V gene: TRBV14; CDR3 protein: CASTRTRLNSPLHF; CDR3 DNA: TGTGCCAGCACCCGGACGCGCCTTAATTCACCCCTCCACTTT
J gene: TRBJ2-2; clone size: few; D gene: TRBD2; V gene: TRBV4-2; CDR3 protein: CASSQEGTSGTGELFF; CDR3 DNA: TGTGCCAGCAGCCAAGAAGGGACTAGCGGGACCGGGGAGCTGTTTTTT
J gene: TRBJ1-6; clone size: few; D gene: .; V gene: TRBV15; CDR3 protein: CATSTAQGARVSPLHF; CDR3 DNA: TGTGCCACCAGCACAGCTCAGGGAGCAAGGGTATCACCCCTCCACTTT
J gene: TRBJ2-1; clone size: few; D gene: .; V gene: TRBV7-6; CDR3 protein: CASSLAALPPHNEQFF; CDR3 DNA: TGTGCCAGCAGCTTAGCAGCCCTTCCTCCTCACAATGAGCAGTTCTTC
J gene: TRBJ1-1; clone size: many; D gene: TRBD1; V gene: TRBV7-2; CDR3 protein: CASSLWTRDRGPQAFF; CDR3 DNA: TGTGCCAGCAGCTTATGGACCCGGGACAGGGGACCTCAAGCTTTCTTT
J gene: TRBJ2-7; clone size: few; D gene: .; V gene: TRBV10-3; CDR3 protein: CAIRTATYEQYF; CDR3 DNA: TGTGCCATTCGGACAGCCACCTACGAGCAGTACTTC
J gene: TRBJ1-2; clone size: .; D gene: .; V gene: TRBV12-3/TRBV12-4; CDR3 protein: CASSSPLLGDYGYTF; CDR3 DNA: TGTGCCAGCAGTTCCCCTCTCCTCGGGGACTATGGCTACACCTTC
J gene: TRBJ2-7; clone size: few; D gene: TRBD2; V gene: TRBV2; CDR3 protein: CASSPRTSGYEQYF; CDR3 DNA: TGTGCCAGCAGTCCCCGGACTAGCGGATACGAGCAGTACTTC
J gene: TRBJ1-2; clone size: .; D gene: .; V gene: TRBV2; CDR3 protein: CASTERRAHGYTF; CDR3 DNA: TGTGCCAGCACTGAGCGCAGGGCCCATGGCTACACCTTC
J gene: TRBJ2-3; clone size: many; D gene: .; V gene: TRBV20-1; CDR3 protein: CSASRAEDTQYF; CDR3 DNA: TGCAGTGCTAGCAGGGCTGAAGATACGCAGTATTTT
J gene: TRBJ2-7; clone size: few; D gene: .; V gene: TRBV7-9; CDR3 protein: CASSPPGGPWGQYF; CDR3 DNA: TGTGCCAGCAGCCCGCCTGGAGGCCCCTGGGGGCAGTACTTC
J gene: TRBJ1-2; clone size: .; D gene: TRBD1; V gene: TRBV19; CDR3 protein: CASNLDRQRGYTF; CDR3 DNA: TGTGCCAGTAATTTGGACAGGCAACGGGGCTACACCTTC
J gene: TRBJ1-1; clone size: .; D gene: TRBD1; V gene: TRBV6-2/TRBV6-3; CDR3 protein: CASSLPGQVNTEAFF; CDR3 DNA: TGTGCCAGCAGTTTGCCGGGACAGGTGAACACTGAAGCTTTCTTT
J gene: TRBJ2-7; clone size: .; D gene: .; V gene: TRBV29-1; CDR3 protein: CSVTTGKRAYEQYF; CDR3 DNA: TGCAGCGTCACAACAGGGAAAAGGGCCTACGAGCAGTACTTC
J gene: TRBJ1-1; clone size: few; D gene: .; V gene: TRBV19; CDR3 protein: CATMWPGSTEAFF; CDR3 DNA: TGTGCCACTATGTGGCCAGGGTCTACTGAAGCTTTCTTT
J gene: TRBJ2-5; clone size: .; D gene: .; V gene: TRBV20-1; CDR3 protein: CSARSGPGQETQYF; CDR3 DNA: TGCAGTGCTAGATCGGGACCGGGTCAAGAGACCCAGTACTTC
J gene: TRBJ2-7; clone size: .; D gene: .; V gene: TRBV7-4; CDR3 protein: CASSLGQTSSYEQYF; CDR3 DNA: TGTGCCAGCAGCTTAGGACAGACCAGCTCCTACGAGCAGTACTTC
J gene: TRBJ1-2; clone size: .; D gene: .; V gene: TRBV6-6; CDR3 protein: CASSSTVPPNYGYTF; CDR3 DNA: TGTGCCAGCAGTTCGACAGTTCCCCCTAACTATGGCTACACCTTC
J gene: TRBJ2-3; clone size: many; D gene: .; V gene: TRBV2; CDR3 protein: CASGGRGPPTDTQYF; CDR3 DNA: TGTGCCAGCGGGGGGAGGGGGCCACCCACAGATACGCAGTATTTT
J gene: TRBJ2-1; clone size: .; D gene: TRBD1; V gene: TRBV5-6; CDR3 protein: CASSLDRGISYNEQFF; CDR3 DNA: TGTGCCAGCAGCTTGGACAGGGGGATTTCCTACAATGAGCAGTTCTTC